This note documents a single TCR beta chain sequence. The CDR3 has 16 amino acids. Per the germline V gene, CDR1 is SGHTA and CDR2 is FQGNSA. V was clipped by 5 bases and J by 4 bases, with 17 bases between them. The entry originates in a study of blood T cell repertoires in COVID-19. Across the whole study: Both acute and convalescent COVID-19 samples were obtained from the United States, Italy and Spain. In each case, the material was cDNA or gDNA derived from T cells, B-cell-depleted T cells, or PBMCs.

Per the original data handling: Amplification with reference gene primers provided the estimates of nucleated cell counts. The repertoire was sequenced with immunoSEQ multiplex PCR; TCRdb's copy has only in-frame clones and lacks some. The D gene and trimming were derived from the DNA, and the V and J assignments and clone size from that table. The profile shows about 160,000 clones, 75% to 90% of them singletons. Specimen: peripheral blood. The gene calls are TRBV7-2 and TRBJ2-2, with D perhaps matching TRBD2 (6 bases). The receptor was isolated from a woman aged 80 or over with active or convalescent COVID-19. The CDR3 region is CASSTSGEAVTGELFF. CDR3 bases: TGTGCCAGCAGCACAAGTGGGGAGGCCGTCACCGGGGAGCTGTTTTTT.